This T cell receptor (beta chain) came from a study of T cells in women clearing cervical HPV infection. Turning to this clone: The read finishes 3 residues shy of the CDR3 end, and the germline J gene is used to complete it.

TCRdb keeps only in-frame clones here, not all; method: immunoSEQ multiplex PCR. Its table records approximately 18,000 clones. Germline-derived CDR1 and CDR2 are GTSNPN and SVGIG (reference sequence). The ends were cut back, 0 bases at V and 7 bases at J, with 15 bases in the middle. The CDR3 is made up of 14 amino acids. This chain joins TRBV30 and TRBJ1-1; D is ambiguous. Sequenced: blood buffy coat. This TCR derives from a woman aged 18 to 75 with a cervical HPV16 infection that either progressed to CIN3+ or cleared (not recorded which). The CDR3 region is CAWSVEAERGEAFF. Partial CDR3 DNA: TGTGCCTGGAGTGTGGAGGCCGAACGGGGTGAA.